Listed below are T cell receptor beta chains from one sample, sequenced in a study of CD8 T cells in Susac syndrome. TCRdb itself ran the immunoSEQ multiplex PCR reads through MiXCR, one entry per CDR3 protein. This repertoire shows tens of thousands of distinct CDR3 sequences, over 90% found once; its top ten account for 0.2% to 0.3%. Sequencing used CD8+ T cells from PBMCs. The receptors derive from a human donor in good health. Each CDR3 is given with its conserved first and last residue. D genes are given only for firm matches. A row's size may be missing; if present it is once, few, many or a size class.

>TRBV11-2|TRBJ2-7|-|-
TGTGCCAGCAGCCAAGCGGGACAGAGATACGAGCAGTACTTC
CASSQAGQRYEQYF
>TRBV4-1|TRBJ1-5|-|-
TGCGCCAGCAGCCGCAACAGGGTTAGCAATCAGCCCCAGCATTTT
CASSRNRVSNQPQHF
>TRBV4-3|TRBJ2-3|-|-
TGCGCCAGCAGCCCTTCCCAGGGATCAGATACGCAGTATTTT
CASSPSQGSDTQYF
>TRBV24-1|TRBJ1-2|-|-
TGTGCCACCAGTGATTTGGGTACACGAGCTAACTATGGCTACACCTTC
CATSDLGTRANYGYTF
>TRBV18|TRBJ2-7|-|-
TGTGCCAGCTCACCTCCGGGCAGGGCCTACGAGCAGTACTTC
CASSPPGRAYEQYF
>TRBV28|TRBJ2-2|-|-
TGTGCCAGCAGTCCCTCAGGGATGTACACCGGGGAGCTGTTTTTT
CASSPSGMYTGELFF
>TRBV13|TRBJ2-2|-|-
TGTGCCAGCCGACGGGAGAACACCGGGGAGCTGTTTTTT
CASRRENTGELFF
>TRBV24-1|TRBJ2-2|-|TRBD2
TGTGCCACCAGTGAATCGAGACTAGCGGGAGCAAGCACCGGGGAGCTGTTTTTT
CATSESRLAGASTGELFF
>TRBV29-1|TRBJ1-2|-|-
TGCAGCGCCCCCCGTGAAGAGTATGGCTACACCTTC
CSAPREEYGYTF
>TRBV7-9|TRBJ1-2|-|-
TGTGCCAGCAGCTTAGGACTACACACCTCCTATGGCTACACCTTC
CASSLGLHTSYGYTF
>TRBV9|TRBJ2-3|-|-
TGTGCCAGCAGCGTAGACGGGGCCGTCAGCAGCGCAGATACGCAGTATTTT
CASSVDGAVSSADTQYF
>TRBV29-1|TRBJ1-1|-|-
TGCAGCGTTGAGTTAGGGGCAGGCCCCATGAACACTGAAGCTTTCTTT
CSVELGAGPMNTEAFF
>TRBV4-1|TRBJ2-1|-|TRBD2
TGCGCCAGCAGCCAAGTGGAACGGGGGGGCCATGGCAATGAGCAGTTCTTC
CASSQVERGGHGNEQFF
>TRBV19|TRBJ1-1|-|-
TGTGCCAGTAGTTGGTCAGGGCCCACTGAAGCTTTCTTT
CASSWSGPTEAFF
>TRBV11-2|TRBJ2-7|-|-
TGTGCCAGCAGCGTAAACAGGGCCGAGGGGGAGCAGTACTTC
CASSVNRAEGEQYF
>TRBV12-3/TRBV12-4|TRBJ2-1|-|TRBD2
TGTGCCAGCAGTTTCGGGGCTAGCGGGTGGCCTGTCAATGAGCAGTTCTTC
CASSFGASGWPVNEQFF
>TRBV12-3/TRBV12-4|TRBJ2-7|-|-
TGTGCCAGCAGTTTAGTTTCCGGGGCAGGCGAGCAGTACTTC
CASSLVSGAGEQYF
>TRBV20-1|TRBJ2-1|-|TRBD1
TGCAGTGCTAGAGACTTCATCGGACAGGGGGCTGCTGAGCAGTTCTTC
CSARDFIGQGAAEQFF
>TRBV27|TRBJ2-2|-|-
TGTGCCAGCAGTTGGATGGACACCGGGGAGCTGTTTTTT
CASSWMDTGELFF
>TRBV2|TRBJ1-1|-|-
TGTGCCAGCAAGGGACGACCGAGCACTGAAGCTTTCTTT
CASKGRPSTEAFF
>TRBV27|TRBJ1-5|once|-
TGTGCCAGCAGCCCAGTCCCGGGCAATCAGCCCCAGCATTTT
CASSPVPGNQPQHF
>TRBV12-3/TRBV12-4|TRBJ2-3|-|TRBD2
TGTGCCAGCGGTTCACTAGCGGAGGGGGGAGATACGCAGTATTTT
CASGSLAEGGDTQYF
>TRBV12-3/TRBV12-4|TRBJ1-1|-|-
TGTGCCAGCAGTTTTTCGACAGGAGCTTTCTTT
CASSFSTGAFF
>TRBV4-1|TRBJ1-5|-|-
TGCGCCAGCAGCCAAGATCAGGGGAATCAGCCCCAGCATTTT
CASSQDQGNQPQHF
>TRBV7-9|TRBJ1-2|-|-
TGTGCCAGCAGCTTTGCGACAATCGGCTATGGCTACACCTTC
CASSFATIGYGYTF
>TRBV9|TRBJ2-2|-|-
TGTGCCAGCAGCCCCGTAGGGAGGGGGCGCGGCACCGGGGAGCTGTTTTTT
CASSPVGRGRGTGELFF
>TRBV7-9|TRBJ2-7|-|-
TGTGCCAGCAGCTTAGCCTACCGGGGTACCTACGAGCAGTACTTC
CASSLAYRGTYEQYF
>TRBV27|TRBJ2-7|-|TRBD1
TGTGCCAGCACGGGACAGTCCCCCTACGAGCAGTACTTC
CASTGQSPYEQYF
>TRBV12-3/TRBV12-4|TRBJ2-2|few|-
TGTGCCAGCAGTCTGGACAGTTACACCGGGGAGCTGTTTTTT
CASSLDSYTGELFF
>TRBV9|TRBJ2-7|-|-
TGTGCCAGCAGCGTAGTGTCAGGCGGGGCCGAGCAGTACTTC
CASSVVSGGAEQYF
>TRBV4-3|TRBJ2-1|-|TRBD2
TGCGCCAGCAGCCAAGTCCATACTAGCGAGCACAATGAGCAGTTCTTC
CASSQVHTSEHNEQFF
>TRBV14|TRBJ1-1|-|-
TGTGCCAGCAGCCAGACCCTGAACACTGAAGCTTTCTTT
CASSQTLNTEAFF
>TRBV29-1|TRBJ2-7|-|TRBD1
TGCAGCGCCCTGGACAGGTTGCACTCCTACGAGCAGTACTTC
CSALDRLHSYEQYF
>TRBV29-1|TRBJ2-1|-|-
TGCAGCGTTGAAGATCCCCGGTGGGGCTCCTACAATGAGCAGTTCTTC
CSVEDPRWGSYNEQFF
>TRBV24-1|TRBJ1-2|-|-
TGTGCCACCAGTGACCTTGGCTATGGCTACACCTTC
CATSDLGYGYTF
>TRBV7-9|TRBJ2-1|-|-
TGTGCCAGCAGCTCCCCCCGGGGACGGGGGCAGTTCTTC
CASSSPRGRGQFF
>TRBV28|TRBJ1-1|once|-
TGTGCCAGCAGCCCCACAACAGGGTCGGTAAACACTGAAGCTTTCTTT
CASSPTTGSVNTEAFF
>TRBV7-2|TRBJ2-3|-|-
TGTGCCAGCAGATTCCGGGACTCATACACAGATACGCAGTATTTT
CASRFRDSYTDTQYF
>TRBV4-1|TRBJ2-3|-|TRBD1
TGCGCCAGCAGCCAAGTTGACAGGGGCACAGATACGCAGTATTTT
CASSQVDRGTDTQYF
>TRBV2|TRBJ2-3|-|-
TGTGCCAGCTGGGGGGTCGGCGATGATACGCAGTATTTT
CASWGVGDDTQYF
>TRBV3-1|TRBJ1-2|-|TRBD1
TGTGCCAGCAGCCGACTAAATAACGTGGGACAGGGTTATGGCTACACCTTC
CASSRLNNVGQGYGYTF
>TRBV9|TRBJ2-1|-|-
TGTGCCGGGGGTAGCAGTCCGGATGAGCAGTTCTTC
CAGGSSPDEQFF
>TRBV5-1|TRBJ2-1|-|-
TGCGCCAGCAGCTTCGGCTCGGAAATGAATGAGCAGTTCTTC
CASSFGSEMNEQFF
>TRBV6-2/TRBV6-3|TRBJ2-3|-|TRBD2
TGTGCCAGCAGTAGGACTAGCGGGAGAGATGCCAAGGTAGATACGCAGTATTTT
CASSRTSGRDAKVDTQYF
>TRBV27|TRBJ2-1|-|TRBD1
TGTGCCAGCAGTTTATCGGGCCGAGGACAGGGGCAGTTCTTC
CASSLSGRGQGQFF
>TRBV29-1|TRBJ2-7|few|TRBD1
TGCAGCGTTGAAGGGGGGACAGAAGCCTACGAGCAGTACTTC
CSVEGGTEAYEQYF
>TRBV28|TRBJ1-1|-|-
TGTGCCTGTATTAGGGCTGGAACAACTGAAGCTTTCTTT
CACIRAGTTEAFF
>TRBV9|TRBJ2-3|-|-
TGTGCCAGCAGCGTAGAGCGAGACACAGATACGCAGTATTTT
CASSVERDTDTQYF
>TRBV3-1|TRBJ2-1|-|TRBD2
TGTGCCAGCAGCCAAGGTGGGACTAGCGGGACTGAGCAGTTCTTC
CASSQGGTSGTEQFF
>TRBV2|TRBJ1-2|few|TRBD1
TGTGCCAGCAGTCCTGGACAGGGCTATGGCTACACCTTC
CASSPGQGYGYTF
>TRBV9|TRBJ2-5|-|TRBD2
TGTGCCAGCAGCCCACGTGGACTAGCGGGAGATTGGGGCAGAGAGACCCAGTACTTC
CASSPRGLAGDWGRETQYF
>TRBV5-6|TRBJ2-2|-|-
TGTGCCAGCAGCTTGGGATCGAGCAGGGAGCTGTTTTTT
CASSLGSSRELFF
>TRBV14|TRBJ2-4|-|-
TGTGCCAGCAGCCAAGATAAACGAGTTCAGTACTTC
CASSQDKRVQYF
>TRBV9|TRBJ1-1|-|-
TGTGCCAGCAGCTCAGGGAGAGCAGTGGATGAAGCTTTCTTT
CASSSGRAVDEAFF
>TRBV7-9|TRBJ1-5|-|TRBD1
TGTGCCAGCAGCTTAGCGCAGGGGGAACAGCCCCAGCATTTT
CASSLAQGEQPQHF
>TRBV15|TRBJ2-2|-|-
TGTGCCACCAGCAGACCCAGGTCCGGGGAGCTGTTTTTT
CATSRPRSGELFF
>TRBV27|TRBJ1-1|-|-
TGTGCCAGCAGTCCGTCGGCGGGGGTTGTGAACACTGAAGCTTTCTTT
CASSPSAGVVNTEAFF
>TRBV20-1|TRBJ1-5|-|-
TGCAGTGCTAGAGATCTATCTGGGGGATCCTATCAGCCCCAGCATTTT
CSARDLSGGSYQPQHF
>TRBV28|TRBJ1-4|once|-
TGTGCCAGCAGTTTAATTGTGTCCGAACTGTTTTTT
CASSLIVSELFF
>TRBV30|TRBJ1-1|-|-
TGTGCCTGGAGCATCGCGAACACTGAAGCTTTCTTT
CAWSIANTEAFF